This TCR beta chain was sequenced during a study of cytomegalovirus exposure and HLA in healthy donors. The study, taken as a whole, reports: Researchers reported that a few CMV-associated chains were confirmed in vitro as CMV antigen-specific.

Note on this clone: Its antigen is currently unknown.

Data came from immunoSEQ multiplex PCR; TCRdb stores just in-frame clones and leaves some out. The data contain about 130,000 clones, approximately 92% of them singletons. The sequenced sample consisted of PBMCs. The sequence was obtained from a woman under 30 in good health and CMV-seronegative.

The CDR3 sequence: CAWGNQGPPPQYF. The CDR3 DNA reads as TGTGCCTGGGGCAATCAGGGGCCGCCGCCCCAGTACTTC. The V call is TRBV30, the J call TRBJ2-5, with D maybe TRBD1 (6 bases). V lost 5 bases to trimming and J lost 9 bases, with 19 bases between them. The CDR3 runs 13 residues. CDR1 is GTSNPN and CDR2 is SVGIG in the germline V gene (reference sequence).